The next 5 T cell receptor beta chains were all read from a single sample in a study of blood T cell repertoires in COVID-19. The table came from immunoSEQ multiplex PCR; TCRdb's copy has only in-frame clones and leaves some out. The repertoire has some 270,000 clones, roughly 87% of them found once; the top ten carry 4% to 5%. Specimen: peripheral blood. These receptors originate from a woman in her 40s who had recovered from COVID-19.

This chain joins TRBV15 and TRBJ1-2; 10 bases map to TRBD1. The CDR3 loop spans 16 amino acids. With V trimmed by 1 base and J by 2 bases, 4 bases remained unmatched. Germline lookup yields CDR1 LNHNV and CDR2 YYDKDF (reference sequence). CDR3 DNA: TGTGCCACCAGCAGAGGGGACAGGGGTGAAAACTATGGCTACACCTTC. Its protein is CATSRGDRGENYGYTF.

V and J are TRBV7-9 and TRBJ2-5, with D possibly being TRBD2 (6 bases). V lost 7 bases, J lost 5 bases, and 17 bases lay in between. This CDR3 contains 14 residues. Germline assignment: CDR1 SEHNR and CDR2 FQNEAQ (reference sequence). As DNA, the CDR3 is TGTGCCAGCACCGACTTACTAGCTGGGGAGACCCAGTACTTC. This sequence encodes CASTDLLAGETQYF.

This chain uses TRBV18 with TRBJ2-2; possible D gene TRBD2, 5 bases. V gave up 4 bases and J gave up 1 base, with 7 bases separating them. Germline V gene data show CDR1 as KGHSH and CDR2 as LQKENI. The CDR3 spans 14 residues. CDR3: CASSREQNTGELFF. Here the CDR3 DNA reads TGTGCCAGCTCACGGGAGCAGAACACCGGGGAGCTGTTTTTT.

The V gene is TRBV12-3 or TRBV12-4, the J gene TRBJ1-2; D gene uncertain. Deletions cut 6 bases from V and 0 bases from J, with 5 bases between. There are 12 residues in the CDR3. Written as DNA, the CDR3 is TGTGCCAGCAGCCTAACTAACTATGGCTACACCTTC. Amino acid sequence: CASSLTNYGYTF.

The CDR3 loop is CASSRGQGARTGNTEAFF. As DNA, the CDR3 is TGTGCCAGCTCAAGGGGACAGGGGGCGCGAACAGGCAACACTGAAGCTTTCTTT. The V call is TRBV18, the J call TRBJ1-1, with TRBD1 matching 12 bases. Trimming took 5 bases from V and 2 from J; bases not matched to a gene: 12. CDR3 length: 18 amino acids. CDR1 and CDR2 from the germline V gene are KGHSH and LQKENI.